This T cell receptor (beta chain) was identified in a study of siplizumab effects on memory and regulatory T cells. The CDR3 has 16 amino acids. The germline gives CDR1 LNHDA, CDR2 SQIVND (reference sequence). V was shortened by 0 bases and J by 1 base, with 11 bases between the two germline ends. About 10^5 TCR templates were assayed per sample. Assay: immunoSEQ multiplex PCR; the TCRdb copy retains only in-frame clones and omits some. The sample has more than 45,000 clones; 95% to 97% are singletons. The sequenced material came from naive CD4+ T cells sorted from blood. This clonotype originated in a human donor in good health. This chain connects TRBV19 to TRBJ2-3, with D perhaps matching TRBD2 (5 bases). The CDR3 sequence: CASSIDSGSRTDTQYF. The DNA of the CDR3 is TGTGCCAGTAGTATAGATTCGGGGTCCCGCACAGATACGCAGTATTTT.